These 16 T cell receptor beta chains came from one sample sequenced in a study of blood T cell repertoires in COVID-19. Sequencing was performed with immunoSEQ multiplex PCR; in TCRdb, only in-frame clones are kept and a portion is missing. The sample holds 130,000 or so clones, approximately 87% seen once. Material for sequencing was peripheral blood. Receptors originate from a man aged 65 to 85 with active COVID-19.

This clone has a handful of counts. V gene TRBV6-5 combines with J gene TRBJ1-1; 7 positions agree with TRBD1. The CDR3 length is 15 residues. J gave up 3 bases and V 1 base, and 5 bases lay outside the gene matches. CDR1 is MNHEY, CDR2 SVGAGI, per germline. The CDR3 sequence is CASSYLGGGYTEAFF. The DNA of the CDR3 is TGTGCCAGCAGTTACTTAGGGGGCGGATACACTGAAGCTTTCTTT.

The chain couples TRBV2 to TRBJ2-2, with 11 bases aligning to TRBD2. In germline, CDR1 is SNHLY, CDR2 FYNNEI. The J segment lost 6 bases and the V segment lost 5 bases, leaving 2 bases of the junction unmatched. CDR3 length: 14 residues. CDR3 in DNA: TGTGCCAGCAGTATAGCGGGAGGGTCCGGGGAGCTGTTTTTT. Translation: CASSIAGGSGELFF.

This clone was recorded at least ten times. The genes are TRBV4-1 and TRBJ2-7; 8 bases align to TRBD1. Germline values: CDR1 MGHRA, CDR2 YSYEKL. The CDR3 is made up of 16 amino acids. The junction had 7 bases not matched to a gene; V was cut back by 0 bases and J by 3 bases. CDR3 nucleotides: TGCGCCAGCAGCCAAGAATCAGGACAGGGTCTCTACGAGCAGTACTTC. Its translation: CASSQESGQGLYEQYF.

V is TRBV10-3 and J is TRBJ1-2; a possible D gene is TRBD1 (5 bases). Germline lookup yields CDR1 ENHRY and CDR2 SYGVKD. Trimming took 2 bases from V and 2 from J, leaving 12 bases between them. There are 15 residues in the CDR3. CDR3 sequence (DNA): TGTGCCATCAGTGAGGGGGCCAGGAACAACTATGGCTACACCTTC. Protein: CAISEGARNNYGYTF.

The CDR3 sequence: CASSLGAGIYEQYF. The CDR3, as DNA: TGTGCCAGCAGCTTGGGCGCTGGTATCTACGAGCAGTACTTC. This chain joins TRBV5-5 and TRBJ2-7; D is undetermined. Germline CDR1 and CDR2: SGHKS and YYEKEE (reference sequence). Trimming took off 0 bases at V and 3 bases at J, with 10 bases between the two ends. CDR3 length: 14 amino acids.

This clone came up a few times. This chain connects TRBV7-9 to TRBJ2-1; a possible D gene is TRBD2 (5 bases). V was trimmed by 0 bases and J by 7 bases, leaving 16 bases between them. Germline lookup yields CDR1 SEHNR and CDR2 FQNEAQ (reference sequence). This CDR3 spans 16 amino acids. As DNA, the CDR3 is TGTGCCAGCAGCTTAGCCTGGGCGGCTAGCCCTAATGAGCAGTTCTTC. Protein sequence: CASSLAWAASPNEQFF.

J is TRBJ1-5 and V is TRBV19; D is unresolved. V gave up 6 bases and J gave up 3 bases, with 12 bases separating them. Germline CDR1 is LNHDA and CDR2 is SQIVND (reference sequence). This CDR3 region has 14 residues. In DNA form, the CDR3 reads TGTGCCAGTAGCATCCGGGATTCCAATCAGCCCCAGCATTTT. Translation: CASSIRDSNQPQHF. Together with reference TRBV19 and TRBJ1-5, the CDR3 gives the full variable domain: DGGITQSPKYLFRKEGQNVTLSCEQNLNHDAMYWYRQDPGQGLRLIYYSQIVNDFQKGDIAEGYSVSREKKESFPLTVTSAQKNPTAFYLCASSIRDSNQPQHFGDGTRLSIL.

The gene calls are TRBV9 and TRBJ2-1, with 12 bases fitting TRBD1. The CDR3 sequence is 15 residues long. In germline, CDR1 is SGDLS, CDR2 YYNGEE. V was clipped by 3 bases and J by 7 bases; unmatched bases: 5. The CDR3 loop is CASSAGTGGPNEQFF. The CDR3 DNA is TGTGCCAGCAGCGCGGGGACAGGGGGCCCGAATGAGCAGTTCTTC.

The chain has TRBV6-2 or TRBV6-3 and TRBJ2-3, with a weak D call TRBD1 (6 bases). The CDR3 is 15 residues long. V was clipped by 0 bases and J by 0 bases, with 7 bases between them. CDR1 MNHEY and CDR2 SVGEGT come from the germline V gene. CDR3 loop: CASSYSRGSTDTQYF. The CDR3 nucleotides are TGTGCCAGCAGTTACTCGAGGGGGAGCACAGATACGCAGTATTTT.

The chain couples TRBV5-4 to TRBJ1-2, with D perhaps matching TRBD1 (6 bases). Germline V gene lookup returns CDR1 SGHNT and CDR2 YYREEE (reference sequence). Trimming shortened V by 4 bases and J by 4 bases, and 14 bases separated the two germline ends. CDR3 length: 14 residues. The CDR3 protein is CASSLQGSLYGYTF. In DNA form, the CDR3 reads TGTGCCAGCAGCCTACAGGGCAGCCTCTATGGCTACACCTTC. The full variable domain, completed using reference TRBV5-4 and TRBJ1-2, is ETGVTQSPTHLIKTRGQQVTLRCSSQSGHNTVSWYQQALGQGPQFIFQYYREEENGRGNFPPRFSGLQFPNYSSELNVNALELDDSALYLCASSLQGSLYGYTFGSGTRLTVV.

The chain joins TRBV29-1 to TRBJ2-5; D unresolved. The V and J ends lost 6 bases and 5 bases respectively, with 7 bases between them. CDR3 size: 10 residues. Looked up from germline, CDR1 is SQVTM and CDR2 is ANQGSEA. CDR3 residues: CSVEKETQYF. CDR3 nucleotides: TGCAGCGTCGAGAAGGAGACCCAGTACTTC.

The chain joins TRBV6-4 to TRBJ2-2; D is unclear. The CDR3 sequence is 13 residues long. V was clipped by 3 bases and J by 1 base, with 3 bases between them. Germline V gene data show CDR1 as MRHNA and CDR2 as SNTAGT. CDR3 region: CASSDKNTGELFF. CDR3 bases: TGTGCCAGCAGTGATAAGAACACCGGGGAGCTGTTTTTT.

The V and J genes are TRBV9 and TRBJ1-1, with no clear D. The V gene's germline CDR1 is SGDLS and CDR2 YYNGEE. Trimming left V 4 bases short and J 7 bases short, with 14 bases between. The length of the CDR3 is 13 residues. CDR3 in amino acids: CASSPLPGGEAFF. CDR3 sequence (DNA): TGTGCCAGCAGCCCTCTCCCCGGAGGTGAAGCTTTCTTT.

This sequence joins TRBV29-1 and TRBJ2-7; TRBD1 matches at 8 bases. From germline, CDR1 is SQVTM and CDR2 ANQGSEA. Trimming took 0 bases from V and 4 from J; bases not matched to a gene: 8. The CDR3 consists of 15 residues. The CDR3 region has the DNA TGCAGCGTTGAAGATATTGACAGGGGAGGTTACGAGCAGTACTTC. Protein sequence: CSVEDIDRGGYEQYF.

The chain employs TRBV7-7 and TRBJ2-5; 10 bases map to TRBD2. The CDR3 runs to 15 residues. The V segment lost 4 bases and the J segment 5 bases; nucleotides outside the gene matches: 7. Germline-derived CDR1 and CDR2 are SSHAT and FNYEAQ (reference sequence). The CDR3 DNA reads TGTGCCAGCAGCTCTGCTAGCGGGAGAGGGGAGACCCAGTACTTC. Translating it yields CASSSASGRGETQYF. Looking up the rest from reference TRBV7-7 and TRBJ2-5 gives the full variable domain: GAGVSQSPRYKVTKRGQDVTLRCDPISSHATLYWYQQALGQGPEFLTYFNYEAQPDKSGLPSDRFSAERPEGSISTLTIQRTEQRDSAMYRCASSSASGRGETQYFGPGTRLLVL.

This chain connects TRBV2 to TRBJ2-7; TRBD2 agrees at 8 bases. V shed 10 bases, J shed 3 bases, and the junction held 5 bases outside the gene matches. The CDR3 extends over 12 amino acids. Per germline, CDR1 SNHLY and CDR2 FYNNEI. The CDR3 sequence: CATTAGDYEQYF. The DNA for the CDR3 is TGTGCCACTACAGCGGGGGACTACGAGCAGTACTTC.